These T cell receptor beta chains were read from a single sample in a study of T cell responses to AZD1222 COVID-19 vaccine. Libraries were prepared by immunoSEQ multiplex PCR; TCRdb keeps only in-frame clonotypes and omits some of them. The sample has tens of thousands of clones, 90% seen once. The specimen was peripheral blood, collected on day 0 of AZD1222 vaccination. Every receptor here comes from an adult in good health. Each CDR3 is given with its conserved first and last residue. A D gene is named only where the DNA matches it firmly. Not every row has a clone size; where given, it reads once, few, many or a size class.

abundance,d_gene,j_gene,v_gene,len,CDR3aa,CDR3nt
-,-,TRBJ1-1,TRBV2,14,CASSKWGRNTEAFF,TGTGCCAGCAGTAAATGGGGCCGGAACACTGAAGCTTTCTTT
-,TRBD2,TRBJ2-3,TRBV19,16,CASSMIAGVGTDTQYF,TGTGCCAGTAGTATGATAGCGGGAGTCGGCACAGATACGCAGTATTTT
-,TRBD1,TRBJ2-6,TRBV5-1,15,CASSGQGSGANVLTF,TGCGCCAGCAGCGGACAGGGGTCTGGGGCCAACGTCCTGACTTTC
once,-,TRBJ2-6,TRBV6-5,13,CASSPPAINVLTF,TGTGCCAGCAGCCCCCCAGCGATCAACGTCCTGACTTTC
-,-,TRBJ1-1,TRBV28,13,CASLGGLNTEAFF,TGTGCCAGCCTTGGGGGTTTGAACACTGAAGCTTTCTTT
-,-,TRBJ1-1,TRBV5-6,16,CASSLGLSGSNTEAFF,TGTGCCAGCAGCTTGGGGCTTTCAGGGTCGAACACTGAAGCTTTCTTT
once,-,TRBJ1-3,TRBV2,14,CASSDWVEGNTIYF,TGTGCCAGCAGTGATTGGGTCGAGGGAAACACCATATATTTT
-,-,TRBJ1-5,TRBV28,14,CASNQDGFGQPQHF,TGTGCCAGCAATCAGGACGGCTTCGGGCAGCCCCAGCATTTT
-,-,TRBJ1-5,TRBV24-1,14,CATSDPGVIEPQHF,TGTGCCACCAGTGATCCAGGGGTGATAGAGCCCCAGCATTTT
-,-,TRBJ1-1,TRBV19,13,CASSPDGYTEAFF,TGTGCCAGTAGTCCGGACGGTTACACTGAAGCTTTCTTT
-,-,TRBJ2-5,TRBV21-1,16,CASSKDPVRGKKTQYF,TGTGCCAGCAGCAAAGATCCGGTCAGGGGGAAGAAGACCCAGTACTTC
-,-,TRBJ1-2,TRBV19,14,CASRDTGRYYGYTF,TGTGCCAGTAGGGATACAGGGAGGTACTATGGCTACACCTTC
-,TRBD1,TRBJ2-2,TRBV5-6,16,CASSLFGTENTGELFF,TGTGCCAGCAGCTTGTTCGGGACAGAGAACACCGGGGAGCTGTTTTTT
-,TRBD1,TRBJ2-7,TRBV2,15,CATKRGTGRVYEQYF,TGTGCCACCAAGAGGGGGACAGGGAGGGTTTACGAGCAGTACTTC
-,-,TRBJ1-1,TRBV9,13,CASMSEMNTEAFF,TGTGCCAGCATGTCCGAAATGAACACTGAAGCTTTCTTT
-,-,TRBJ2-7,TRBV10-1,11,CASSSGFEQYF,TGCGCCAGCAGTTCGGGATTCGAGCAGTACTTC
-,-,TRBJ2-7,TRBV30,12,CAWSDSDYEQYF,TGTGCCTGGTCAGACTCCGACTACGAGCAGTACTTC
once,-,TRBJ1-4,TRBV28,14,CASSFGHLGGKLFF,TGTGCCAGCAGTTTCGGACACCTTGGGGGGAAACTGTTTTTT
few,-,TRBJ2-7,TRBV30,12,CAWRKRTYEQYF,TGTGCCTGGAGAAAGCGGACCTACGAGCAGTACTTC
-,TRBD1,TRBJ1-5,TRBV29-1,14,CSASTGGGNQPQHF,TGCAGCGCCTCGACAGGGGGCGGAAATCAGCCCCAGCATTTT
-,-,TRBJ2-2,TRBV5-1,16,CASSSEDRTNTGELFF,TGCGCCAGCAGCTCCGAAGACAGAACTAACACCGGGGAGCTGTTTTTT
few,-,TRBJ2-5,TRBV7-2,12,CASRGRRETQYF,TGTGCGAGTCGGGGGCGCAGAGAGACCCAGTACTTC
-,TRBD1,TRBJ2-7,TRBV2,15,CASRRDRGGGYEQYF,TGTGCCAGCAGGCGGGACAGGGGGGGAGGCTACGAGCAGTACTTC
-,-,TRBJ1-1,TRBV7-2,13,CASSLAEYTEAFF,TGTGCCAGCAGCTTAGCCGAGTACACTGAAGCTTTCTTT
-,TRBD1,TRBJ2-7,TRBV19,14,CASSDRNSPYEQYF,TGTGCCAGTTCGGACAGGAACTCCCCCTACGAGCAGTACTTC
once,-,TRBJ2-3,TRBV6-6,15,CASSFRGGGTDTQYF,TGTGCCAGCAGCTTTCGAGGGGGGGGCACAGATACGCAGTATTTT
-,-,TRBJ1-6,TRBV6-2/TRBV6-3,12,CASSYFDSPLHF,TGTGCCAGCAGTTACTTCGATTCACCCCTCCACTTT
once,-,TRBJ2-7,TRBV27,16,CASSLSRGTGGYEQYF,TGTGCCAGCAGTTTATCGAGGGGGACCGGGGGCTACGAGCAGTACTTC
-,-,TRBJ1-3,TRBV28,13,CASRRQSGNTIYF,TGTGCCAGCAGGCGCCAGTCCGGAAACACCATATATTTT
-,-,TRBJ2-3,TRBV6-5,13,CASGDQSTDTQYF,TGTGCCAGCGGGGATCAAAGCACAGATACGCAGTATTTT
-,-,TRBJ2-4,TRBV6-5,14,CANRRGLAKNIQYF,TGTGCCAACCGCAGGGGTTTAGCCAAAAACATTCAGTACTTC
-,TRBD1,TRBJ2-7,TRBV5-1,14,CASSPGQGAREQYF,TGCGCCAGCAGCCCAGGACAGGGGGCGCGTGAGCAGTACTTC
-,-,TRBJ2-7,TRBV5-1,15,CASSPLGGAQYEQYF,TGCGCCAGCAGCCCCCTGGGGGGGGCGCAATACGAGCAGTACTTC
-,-,TRBJ2-7,TRBV6-1,18,CASSVRIPPGQRSYEQYF,TGTGCCAGCAGTGTGAGAATTCCTCCGGGACAACGCTCCTACGAGCAGTACTTC
-,-,TRBJ1-2,TRBV19,13,CASRERGGNGYTF,TGTGCCAGTAGGGAAAGGGGCGGGAATGGCTACACCTTC
-,-,TRBJ1-2,TRBV9,14,CASSVDLANYGYTF,TGTGCCAGCAGCGTAGATCTAGCTAACTATGGCTACACCTTC
-,TRBD1,TRBJ2-1,TRBV7-6,13,CASSRTGYNEQFF,TGTGCCAGCAGCCGGACAGGGTACAATGAGCAGTTCTTC
-,-,TRBJ2-3,TRBV6-1,16,CASSEYQNQGTDTQYF,TGTGCCAGCAGTGAATATCAGAATCAGGGCACAGATACGCAGTATTTT
-,-,TRBJ1-4,TRBV6-5,13,CASRDRANEKLFF,TGTGCCAGCAGGGACAGAGCAAATGAAAAACTGTTTTTT
-,TRBD1,TRBJ1-2,TRBV5-5,15,CASSLETGGGYGYTF,TGTGCCAGCAGCTTGGAAACAGGGGGAGGCTATGGCTACACCTTC
-,-,TRBJ2-3,TRBV11-2,15,CASSSPARSTDTQYF,TGTGCCAGCAGCTCTCCCGCCCGAAGCACAGATACGCAGTATTTT
-,-,TRBJ1-5,TRBV10-3,16,CAISESRGVGDQPQHF,TGTGCCATCAGTGAGTCGAGGGGGGTGGGCGATCAGCCCCAGCATTTT
once,-,TRBJ2-6,TRBV5-1,18,CASSLGLFPAPGANVLTF,TGCGCCAGCAGCTTAGGGCTTTTCCCTGCCCCTGGGGCCAACGTCCTGACTTTC
-,-,TRBJ2-3,TRBV4-2,16,CASSQVLGGGGNTQYF,TGTGCCAGCAGCCAAGTCCTGGGGGGAGGGGGAAATACGCAGTATTTT
-,-,TRBJ1-3,TRBV5-1,14,CASSWGIAGNTIYF,TGCGCCAGCAGCTGGGGGATTGCTGGAAACACCATATATTTT
once,TRBD2,TRBJ2-7,TRBV20-1,11,CSARTSYEQYF,TGCAGTGCTCGGACTAGCTACGAGCAGTACTTC
-,-,TRBJ1-5,TRBV2,13,CASSYQFNQPQHF,TGTGCCAGCAGTTACCAGTTTAATCAGCCCCAGCATTTT
-,TRBD2,TRBJ2-1,TRBV5-1,16,CASSLRTSGGAGEQFF,TGCGCCAGCAGCCTACGGACTAGCGGGGGGGCCGGTGAGCAGTTCTTC
-,-,TRBJ2-3,TRBV11-2,15,CASSPGIGRGDTQYF,TGTGCCAGCAGCCCCGGGATAGGACGGGGAGATACGCAGTATTTT
-,-,TRBJ1-6,TRBV15,16,CATSRDVANLNSPLHF,TGTGCCACCAGCAGAGATGTAGCTAATCTAAATTCACCCCTCCACTTT
-,-,TRBJ2-5,TRBV10-3,16,CAISAVTRSAQETQYF,TGTGCCATCTCGGCAGTAACCAGGTCCGCTCAAGAGACCCAGTACTTC
-,-,TRBJ2-7,TRBV5-1,12,CASSLSGYEQYF,TGCGCCAGCAGTTTATCCGGCTACGAGCAGTACTTC
once,-,TRBJ2-1,TRBV7-9,14,CASSPQAESNEQFF,TGTGCCAGCAGCCCACAAGCGGAGAGCAATGAGCAGTTCTTC
-,-,TRBJ2-5,TRBV19,15,CASSSRGGLRETQYF,TGTGCCAGTTCCTCCAGAGGGGGATTACGGGAGACCCAGTACTTC
-,-,TRBJ1-4,TRBV9,15,CASSEHRGFNEKLFF,TGTGCCAGCAGCGAACATAGAGGGTTTAATGAAAAACTGTTTTTT
-,-,TRBJ2-3,TRBV13,15,CASSYRDHRTDTQYF,TGTGCCAGCAGCTACCGGGACCACCGCACAGATACGCAGTATTTT
-,-,TRBJ1-1,TRBV7-9,15,CASSLIGAPDTEAFF,TGTGCCAGCAGCTTAATTGGGGCGCCGGACACTGAAGCTTTCTTT